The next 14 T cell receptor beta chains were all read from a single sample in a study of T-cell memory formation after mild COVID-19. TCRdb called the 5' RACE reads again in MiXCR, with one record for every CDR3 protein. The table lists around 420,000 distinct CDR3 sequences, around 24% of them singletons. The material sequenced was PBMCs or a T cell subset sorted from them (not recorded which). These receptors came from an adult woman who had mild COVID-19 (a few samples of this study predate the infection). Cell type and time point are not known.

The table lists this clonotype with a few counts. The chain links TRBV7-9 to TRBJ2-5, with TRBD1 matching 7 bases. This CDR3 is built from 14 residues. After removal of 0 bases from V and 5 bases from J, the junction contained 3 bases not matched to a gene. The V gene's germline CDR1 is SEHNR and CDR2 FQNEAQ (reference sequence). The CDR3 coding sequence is TGTGCCAGCAGCTTAGCGACAGGGTTTGAGACCCAGTACTTC. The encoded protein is CASSLATGFETQYF.

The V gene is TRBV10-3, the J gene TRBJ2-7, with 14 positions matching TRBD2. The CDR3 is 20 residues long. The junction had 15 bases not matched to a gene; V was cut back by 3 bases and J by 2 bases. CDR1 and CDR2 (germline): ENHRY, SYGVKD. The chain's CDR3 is CAISDYPTSGRAGAAYEQYF. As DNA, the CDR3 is TGTGCCATCAGTGACTACCCGACTAGCGGGAGGGCCGGGGCAGCCTACGAGCAGTACTTC.

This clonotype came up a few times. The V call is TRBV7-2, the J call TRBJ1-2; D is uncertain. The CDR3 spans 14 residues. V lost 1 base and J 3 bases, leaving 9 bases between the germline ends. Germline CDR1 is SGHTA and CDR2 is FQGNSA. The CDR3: CASSLVGGDYGYTF. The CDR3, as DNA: TGTGCCAGCAGCTTAGTTGGCGGAGACTATGGCTACACCTTC.

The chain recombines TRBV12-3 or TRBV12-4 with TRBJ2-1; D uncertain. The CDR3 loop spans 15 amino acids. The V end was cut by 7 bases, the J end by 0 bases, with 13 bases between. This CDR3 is CASTPSDDSYNEQFF. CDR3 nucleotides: TGTGCCAGCACCCCCTCCGACGACTCCTACAATGAGCAGTTCTTC.

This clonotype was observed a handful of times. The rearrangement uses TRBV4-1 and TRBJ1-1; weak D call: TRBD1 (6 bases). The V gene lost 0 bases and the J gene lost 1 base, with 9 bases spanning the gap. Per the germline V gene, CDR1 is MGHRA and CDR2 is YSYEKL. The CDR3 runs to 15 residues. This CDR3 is CASSQDNRANTEAFF. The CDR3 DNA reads TGCGCCAGCAGCCAAGATAACAGGGCGAACACTGAAGCTTTCTTT.

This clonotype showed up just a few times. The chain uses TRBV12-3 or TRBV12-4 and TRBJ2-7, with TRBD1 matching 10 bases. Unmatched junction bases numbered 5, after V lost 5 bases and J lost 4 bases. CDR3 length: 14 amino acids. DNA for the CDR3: TGTGCCAGCAGTGGGGACAGGGGAAGATACGAGCAGTACTTC. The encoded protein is CASSGDRGRYEQYF.

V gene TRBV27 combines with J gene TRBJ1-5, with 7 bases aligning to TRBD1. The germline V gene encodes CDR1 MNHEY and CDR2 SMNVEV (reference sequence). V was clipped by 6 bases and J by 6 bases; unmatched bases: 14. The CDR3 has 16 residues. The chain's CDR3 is CASSRAGTVYLQPQHF. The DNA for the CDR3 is TGTGCCAGCAGCCGAGCCGGGACAGTTTACCTTCAGCCCCAGCATTTT.

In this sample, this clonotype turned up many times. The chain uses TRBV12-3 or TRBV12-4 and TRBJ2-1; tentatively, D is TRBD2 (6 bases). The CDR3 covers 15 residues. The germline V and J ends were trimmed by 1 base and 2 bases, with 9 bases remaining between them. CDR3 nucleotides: TGTGCCAGCAGTTTAGGGGGACTGCCCTACAATGAGCAGTTCTTC. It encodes CASSLGGLPYNEQFF.

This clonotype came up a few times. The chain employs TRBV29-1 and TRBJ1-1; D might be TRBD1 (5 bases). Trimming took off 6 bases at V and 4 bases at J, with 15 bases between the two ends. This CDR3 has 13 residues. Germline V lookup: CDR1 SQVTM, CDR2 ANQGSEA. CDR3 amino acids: CSVFGQGGTEAFF. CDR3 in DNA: TGCAGCGTGTTCGGCCAGGGAGGCACTGAAGCTTTCTTT. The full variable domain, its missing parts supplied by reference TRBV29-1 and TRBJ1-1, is SAVISQKPSRDICQRGTSLTIQCQVDSQVTMMFWYRQQPGQSLTLIATANQGSEATYESGFVIDKFPISRPNLTFSTLTVSNMSPEDSSIYLCSVFGQGGTEAFFGQGTRLTVV.

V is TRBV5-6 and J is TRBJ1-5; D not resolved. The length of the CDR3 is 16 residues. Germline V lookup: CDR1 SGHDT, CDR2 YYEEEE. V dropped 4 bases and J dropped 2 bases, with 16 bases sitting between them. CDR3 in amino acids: CASSLGPSGGNQPQHF. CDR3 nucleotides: TGTGCCAGCAGCCTCGGACCTTCCGGGGGCAATCAGCCCCAGCATTTT. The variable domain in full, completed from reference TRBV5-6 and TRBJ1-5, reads DAGVTQSPTHLIKTRGQQVTLRCSPKSGHDTVSWYQQALGQGPQFIFQYYEEEERQRGNFPDRFSGHQFPNYSSELNVNALLLGDSALYLCASSLGPSGGNQPQHFGDGTRLSIL.

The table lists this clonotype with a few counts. CDR3: CASSDPGTGENYGYTF. CDR3 sequence (DNA): TGTGCCAGCAGTGACCCCGGGACAGGGGAAAACTATGGCTACACCTTC. The chain has TRBV2 and TRBJ1-2; 10 nucleotides match TRBD1. The germline V gene has CDR1 SNHLY and CDR2 FYNNEI. The CDR3 contains 16 residues. With V trimmed by 3 bases and J by 2 bases, 6 bases remained unmatched. The full variable domain, rest sourced from reference TRBV2 and TRBJ1-2, is EPEVTQTPSHQVTQMGQEVILRCVPISNHLYFYWYRQILGQKVEFLVSFYNNEISEKSEIFDDQFSVERPDGSNFTLKIRSTKLEDSAMYFCASSDPGTGENYGYTFGSGTRLTVV.

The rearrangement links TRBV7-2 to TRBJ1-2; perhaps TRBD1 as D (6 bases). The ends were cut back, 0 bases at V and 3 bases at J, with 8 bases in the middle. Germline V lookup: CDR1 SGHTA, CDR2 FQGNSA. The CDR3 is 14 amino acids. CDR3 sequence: CASSLARTDYGYTF. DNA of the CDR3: TGTGCCAGCAGCTTAGCAAGGACAGACTATGGCTACACCTTC.

The CDR3 sequence: CASSRDRLLMNTEAFF. The CDR3 DNA reads as TGTGCCAGCAGCAGAGACAGGCTACTTATGAACACTGAAGCTTTCTTT. The chain combines TRBV7-8 with TRBJ1-1; possibly TRBD1 for D (6 bases). This CDR3 has 16 amino acids. Deletions cut 5 bases from V and 0 bases from J, with 16 bases between. Germline V gives CDR1 SGHVS, CDR2 FQNEAQ.

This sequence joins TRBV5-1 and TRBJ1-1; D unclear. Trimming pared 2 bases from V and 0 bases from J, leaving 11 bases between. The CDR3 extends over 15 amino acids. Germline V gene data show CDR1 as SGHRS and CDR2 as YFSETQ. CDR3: CASSFRTGMNTEAFF. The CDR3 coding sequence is TGCGCCAGCAGCTTCAGGACGGGAATGAACACTGAAGCTTTCTTT.